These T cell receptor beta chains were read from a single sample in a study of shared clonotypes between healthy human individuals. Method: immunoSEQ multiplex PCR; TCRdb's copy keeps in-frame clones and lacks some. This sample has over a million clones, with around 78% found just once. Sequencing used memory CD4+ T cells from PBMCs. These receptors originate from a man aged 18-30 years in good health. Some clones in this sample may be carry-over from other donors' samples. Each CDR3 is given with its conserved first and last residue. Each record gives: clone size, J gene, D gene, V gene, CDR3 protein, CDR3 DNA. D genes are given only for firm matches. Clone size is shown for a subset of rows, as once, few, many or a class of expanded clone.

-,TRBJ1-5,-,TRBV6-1,CATQWYSNQPQHF,TGTGCCACCCAGTGGTATAGCAATCAGCCCCAGCATTTT
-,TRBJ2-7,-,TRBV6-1,CASSEGSGSYEQYF,TGTGCCAGCAGTGAAGGGAGCGGCTCCTACGAGCAGTACTTC
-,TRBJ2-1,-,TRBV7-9,CASSFWVNNEQFF,TGTGCCAGCAGCTTTTGGGTGAACAATGAGCAGTTCTTC
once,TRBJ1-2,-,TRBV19,CASSIVSGLANYGYTF,TGTGCCAGTAGTATCGTCTCGGGTCTAGCTAACTATGGCTACACCTTC
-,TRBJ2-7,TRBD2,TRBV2,CASSGGLAGESEQYF,TGTGCCAGCAGTGGAGGGCTAGCGGGAGAGAGCGAGCAGTACTTC
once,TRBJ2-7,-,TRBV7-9,CASSFQGPTSTEQYF,TGTGCCAGCAGCTTCCAGGGGCCCACATCTACCGAGCAGTACTTC
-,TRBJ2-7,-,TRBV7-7,CASSLDGRDEQYF,TGTGCCAGCAGCTTAGATGGGCGGGACGAGCAGTACTTC
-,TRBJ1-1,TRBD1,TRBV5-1,CASSFTGGAATEAFF,TGCGCCAGCAGCTTCACAGGGGGCGCGGCGACTGAAGCTTTCTTT
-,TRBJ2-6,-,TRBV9,CASSAPSGANVLTF,TGTGCCAGCAGCGCCCCCTCTGGGGCCAACGTCCTGACTTTC
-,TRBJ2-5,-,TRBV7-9,CASSSPSRAQYF,TGTGCCAGCAGCTCCCCAAGTCGGGCCCAGTACTTC
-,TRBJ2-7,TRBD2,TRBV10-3,CAISESRLAGVEQYF,TGTGCCATCAGTGAGTCCCGACTAGCCGGGGTCGAGCAGTACTTC
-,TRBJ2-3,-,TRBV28,CASRPHPGLRADTQYF,TGTGCCAGCAGGCCCCATCCAGGGCTGAGAGCAGATACGCAGTATTTT
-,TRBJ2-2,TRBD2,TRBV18,CASSPPGRDTGELFF,TGTGCCAGCTCACCACCCGGGAGGGACACCGGGGAGCTGTTTTTT
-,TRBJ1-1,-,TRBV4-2,CASSQEPGVLLNTEAFF,TGTGCCAGCAGCCAAGAACCGGGGGTCCTCCTGAACACTGAAGCTTTCTTT
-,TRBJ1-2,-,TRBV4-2,CASSQDHQGQLYGYTF,TGTGCCAGCAGCCAAGATCATCAGGGGCAGTTATATGGCTACACCTTC
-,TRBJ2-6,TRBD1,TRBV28,CASSSGTGSPGANVLTF,TGTGCCAGCAGTTCCGGGACAGGAAGTCCTGGGGCCAACGTCCTGACTTTC
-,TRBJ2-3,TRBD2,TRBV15,CATSRGGAGGLVAQYF,TGTGCCACCAGCAGAGGTGGGGCGGGAGGCCTTGTGGCGCAGTATTTT
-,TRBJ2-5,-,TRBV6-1,CATTKGSEETQYF,TGTGCCACGACAAAGGGGTCCGAAGAGACCCAGTACTTC
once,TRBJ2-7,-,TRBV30,CAWMGLSYEQYF,TGTGCCTGGATGGGCCTATCCTACGAGCAGTACTTC
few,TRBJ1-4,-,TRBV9,CASSVAIGSEKLFF,TGTGCCAGCAGCGTAGCCATCGGTTCTGAAAAACTGTTTTTT
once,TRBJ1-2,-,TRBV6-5,CASSTGVHGYTF,TGTGCCAGCAGTACGGGGGTCCACGGCTACACCTTC
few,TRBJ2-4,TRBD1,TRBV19,CASSPQGQQNIQYF,TGTGCCAGTAGTCCCCAGGGACAGCAAAACATTCAGTACTTC
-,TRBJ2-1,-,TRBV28,CASSLARAGYNEQFF,TGTGCCAGCAGTTTGGCTCGCGCCGGGTACAATGAGCAGTTCTTC
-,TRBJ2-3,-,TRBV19,CASTPMRGPRPDTQYF,TGTGCCAGTACCCCTATGAGGGGACCAAGGCCAGATACGCAGTATTTT
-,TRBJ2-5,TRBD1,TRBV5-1,CASSFRPGQQETQYF,TGCGCCAGCAGCTTCAGGCCGGGACAGCAAGAGACCCAGTACTTC
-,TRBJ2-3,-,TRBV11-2,CASSPRRDPSTDTQYF,TGTGCCAGCAGCCCCCGTCGGGATCCTAGCACAGATACGCAGTATTTT
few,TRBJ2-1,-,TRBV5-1,CASSLGDQDLYNEQFF,TGCGCCAGCAGCTTGGGGGACCAAGACTTGTACAATGAGCAGTTCTTC
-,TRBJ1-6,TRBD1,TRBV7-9,CASSPAGGYSPLHF,TGTGCCAGCAGCCCCGCAGGGGGCTATTCACCCCTCCACTTT
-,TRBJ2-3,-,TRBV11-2,CASSLRRATDTQYF,TGTGCCAGCAGCCTACGACGGGCCACAGATACGCAGTATTTT
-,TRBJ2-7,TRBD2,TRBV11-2,CASSEGPGGIGYEQYF,TGTGCCAGCAGCGAGGGCCCGGGGGGAATCGGCTACGAGCAGTACTTC
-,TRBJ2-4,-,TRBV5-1,CASSAPGTSAKNIQYF,TGCGCCAGCAGCGCGCCCGGGACCTCAGCCAAAAACATTCAGTACTTC
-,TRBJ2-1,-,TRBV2,CASSVGGSAYNEQFF,TGTGCCAGCAGTGTAGGTGGGAGCGCCTACAATGAGCAGTTCTTC
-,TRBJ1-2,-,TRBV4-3,CASSQEEWAWSYGYTF,TGCGCCAGCAGCCAAGAGGAGTGGGCCTGGAGCTATGGCTACACCTTC
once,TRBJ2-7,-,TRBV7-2,CASSQLGISYEQYF,TGTGCCAGCAGCCAACTGGGGATCTCCTACGAGCAGTACTTC
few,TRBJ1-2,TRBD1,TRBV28,CASSLTWTGVYTF,TGTGCCAGCAGTCTTACTTGGACAGGGGTCTACACCTTC
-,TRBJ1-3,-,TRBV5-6,CASSLGGFSSGNTIYF,TGTGCCAGCAGCTTGGGGGGGTTCTCATCTGGAAACACCATATATTTT
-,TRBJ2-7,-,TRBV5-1,CASSTGSQGGYEQYF,TGCGCCAGCAGCACAGGTTCGCAGGGAGGTTACGAGCAGTACTTC
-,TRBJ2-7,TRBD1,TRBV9,CASSVATPGQGPTEQYF,TGTGCCAGCAGCGTAGCTACCCCCGGACAGGGACCTACCGAGCAGTACTTC
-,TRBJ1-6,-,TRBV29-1,CSVAHSDNSPLHF,TGCAGCGTGGCCCATTCAGATAATTCACCCCTCCACTTT
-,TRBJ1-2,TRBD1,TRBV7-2,CASSFNTGDGYTF,TGTGCCAGCAGCTTCAACACAGGGGATGGCTACACCTTC
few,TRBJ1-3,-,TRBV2,CASRQGRAGNTIYF,TGTGCCAGCAGGCAGGGACGAGCTGGAAACACCATATATTTT
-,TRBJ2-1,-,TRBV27,CASSLKGSSRNEQFF,TGTGCCAGCAGTTTAAAGGGGAGTTCGAGAAATGAGCAGTTCTTC
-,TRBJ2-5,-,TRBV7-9,CASSLVSGQETQYF,TGTGCCAGCAGCTTAGTTTCAGGGCAAGAGACCCAGTACTTC
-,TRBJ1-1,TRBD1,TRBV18,CASSPTSTGPGNTEAFF,TGTGCCAGCTCACCGACTTCGACAGGGCCAGGGAACACTGAAGCTTTCTTT
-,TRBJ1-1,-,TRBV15,CATGVGVGTEAFF,TGTGCCACCGGGGTGGGGGTTGGTACTGAAGCTTTCTTT
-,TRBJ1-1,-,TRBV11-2,CASSLDRVGTEAFF,TGTGCCAGCAGCTTAGACAGGGTCGGCACTGAAGCTTTCTTT
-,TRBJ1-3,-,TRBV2,CASSERGSSGNTIYF,TGTGCCAGCAGTGAAAGGGGGAGCTCTGGAAACACCATATATTTT
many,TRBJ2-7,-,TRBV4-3,CASSQRGHFYEQYF,TGCGCCAGCAGCCAAAGAGGACACTTCTACGAGCAGTACTTC
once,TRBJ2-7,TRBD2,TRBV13,CASRLRLAGNYEQYF,TGTGCCAGCAGGTTAAGACTAGCGGGAAACTACGAGCAGTACTTC
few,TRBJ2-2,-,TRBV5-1,CASSSGLRGGELFF,TGCGCCAGCAGCTCCGGCCTACGGGGCGGGGAGCTGTTTTTT
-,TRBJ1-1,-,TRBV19,CASSAEAFF,TGTGCCAGTAGTGCTGAAGCTTTCTTT